Listed here are 29 T cell receptor beta chains from one sample, sequenced in a study of cytomegalovirus exposure and HLA in healthy donors. The PCR was carried out with 60 Vbeta primers and 13 Jbeta primers. Method: immunoSEQ multiplex PCR; TCRdb's copy keeps in-frame clones and lacks some. The repertoire holds approximately 170,000 clones, with roughly 79% as singletons. The sample consisted of PBMCs. The receptors derive from a man in his forties in good health and CMV-seronegative.

The CDR3 nucleotides read TGTGCCAGCAGTCCGACAGACAGGAAACCCTACGAGCAGTACTTC. It yields the protein CASSPTDRKPYEQYF. The chain has TRBV28 and TRBJ2-7; D may be TRBD1 (6 bases). Germline assignment: CDR1 MDHEN and CDR2 SYDVKM. This CDR3 contains 15 residues. V lost 5 bases and J lost 2, with 16 bases in between.

The chain links TRBV27 to TRBJ2-5, with 9 bases fitting TRBD2. CDR1 is MNHEY and CDR2 is SMNVEV in the germline V gene (reference sequence). The trim removed 4 bases at V and 3 bases at J, leaving 9 bases unmatched. This CDR3 is 16 amino acids long. DNA of the CDR3: TGTGCCAGCAGTTACCAGACTAGCGGAGGGGAAGAGACCCAGTACTTC. It translates to CASSYQTSGGEETQYF.

This sequence joins TRBV4-1 and TRBJ1-5; 8 bases are a match to TRBD1. The germline CDR1 and CDR2 sequences are MGHRA and YSYEKL. There are 16 residues in the CDR3. V shed 0 bases, J shed 6 bases, and the junction held 7 bases outside the gene matches. The CDR3 coding sequence is TGCGCCAGCAGCCAAGATCGTCAGGGGGCTGGTCAGCCCCAGCATTTT. It yields the protein CASSQDRQGAGQPQHF.

This clone was seen just once. V gene TRBV6-1 combines with J gene TRBJ2-7, with D tentatively TRBD2 (6 bases). Germline V gene sequence: CDR1 MNHNS, CDR2 SASEGT. Deletions cut 4 bases from V and 1 base from J, with 17 bases between. This CDR3 is 16 amino acids long. The CDR3 protein is CASSAPRGSGSYEQYF. The CDR3 region has the DNA TGTGCCAGCAGTGCGCCAAGAGGTAGCGGATCCTACGAGCAGTACTTC.

V is TRBV7-9 and J is TRBJ2-3; 7 bases line up with TRBD2. Trimming cost V 1 base and J 2 bases; bases outside gene matches: 6. CDR3 length equals 16 residues. Germline lookup yields CDR1 SEHNR and CDR2 FQNEAQ (reference sequence). The CDR3, as DNA: TGTGCCAGCAGCTTAGTTGGGAGGGAAATCACAGATACGCAGTATTTT. Its translation is CASSLVGREITDTQYF.

This chain connects TRBV7-2 to TRBJ1-1; 7 positions agree with TRBD1. The CDR3 contains 15 residues. Germline-derived CDR1 and CDR2 are SGHTA and FQGNSA. V lost 2 bases, J lost 0 bases, and 3 bases stayed unmatched. CDR3 region: CASSLLQGLNTEAFF. The CDR3 DNA reads TGTGCCAGCAGCTTATTACAGGGGTTGAACACTGAAGCTTTCTTT.

The genes are TRBV7-2 and TRBJ1-2, with TRBD1 matching 10 bases. This CDR3 is 15 amino acids long. From germline, CDR1 is SGHTA and CDR2 FQGNSA. With V trimmed by 5 bases and J by 2 bases, 5 bases remained unmatched. The CDR3 reads CASSQRDRGNYGYTF. The CDR3 DNA is TGTGCCAGCAGCCAGCGGGACAGGGGCAACTATGGCTACACCTTC.

J is TRBJ2-5 and V is TRBV6-6; 10 positions agree with TRBD2. The germline CDR1 and CDR2 sequences are MNHNY and SVGAGI (reference sequence). The CDR3 is made up of 16 amino acids. V gave up 4 bases and J gave up 1 base; unmatched junction bases: 6. The chain's CDR3 is CASSSGLAAIQETQYF. The CDR3 DNA reads TGTGCCAGCAGTTCTGGACTAGCGGCCATCCAAGAGACCCAGTACTTC.

V gene TRBV5-6 combines with J gene TRBJ1-4; possible D gene TRBD1, 5 bases. Per the germline V gene, CDR1 is SGHDT and CDR2 is YYEEEE. Trimming pared 0 bases from V and 4 bases from J, leaving 10 bases between. This CDR3 is built from 15 residues. The CDR3 nucleotides are TGTGCCAGCAGCTTGGGACAGAGCTTTAATGAAAAACTGTTTTTT. It specifies CASSLGQSFNEKLFF.

The chain couples TRBV28 to TRBJ2-2; D uncertain. This CDR3 spans 15 amino acids. CDR1 is MDHEN and CDR2 is SYDVKM in the germline V gene. The V gene lost 3 bases and the J gene lost 5 bases, with 13 bases spanning the gap. Written as DNA, the CDR3 is TGTGCCAGCAGTTTCTTTGGGCCTGGGACCGGGGAGCTGTTTTTT. This sequence encodes CASSFFGPGTGELFF.

This clone has just a few counts. The genes are TRBV5-4 and TRBJ2-2; 9 nucleotides align to TRBD1. CDR1 is SGHNT and CDR2 is YYREEE in the germline V gene (reference sequence). The CDR3 spans 15 residues. J gave up 6 bases and V 5 bases, and 8 bases lay outside the gene matches. The CDR3 spells CASRRSGTGPGELFF. Here the CDR3 DNA reads TGTGCCAGCAGGAGATCTGGGACAGGGCCCGGGGAGCTGTTTTTT.

The chain carries TRBV7-2 and TRBJ2-1; 11 bases line up with TRBD1. With V trimmed by 4 bases and J by 4 bases, 3 bases remained unmatched. CDR1 and CDR2 from the germline V gene are SGHTA and FQGNSA. The CDR3 contains 15 residues. The CDR3 is CASSSRDRGYNEQFF. CDR3 bases: TGTGCCAGCAGCTCCCGGGACAGGGGGTACAATGAGCAGTTCTTC.

The chain recombines TRBV6-1 with TRBJ1-6, with 8 bases lining up with TRBD1. CDR3 length equals 15 residues. The germline gives CDR1 MNHNS, CDR2 SASEGT. V lost 5 bases to trimming and J lost 6 bases; unmatched junction nucleotides: 6. CDR3 DNA: TGTGCCAGCAGTTTCCGACAGGGGAGTAATTCACCCCTCCACTTT. As protein: CASSFRQGSNSPLHF.

This chain connects TRBV29-1 to TRBJ2-2; 13 bases are shared with TRBD2. In germline, CDR1 is SQVTM, CDR2 ANQGSEA. The CDR3 consists of 15 residues. J was trimmed by 6 bases and V by 6 bases; bases with no gene match: 7. The CDR3 loop is CSVRGTSGKPGELFF. The CDR3 DNA sequence: TGCAGCGTGCGGGGGACTAGCGGGAAACCCGGGGAGCTGTTTTTT.

This sequence joins TRBV5-1 and TRBJ1-1; D remains ambiguous. The CDR3 is 16 residues long. Germline CDR1 is SGHRS and CDR2 is YFSETQ. Trimming cost V 0 bases and J 0 bases, with 12 bases left between them. The CDR3 sequence: CASSLVPSSMNTEAFF. The CDR3 nucleotides read TGCGCCAGCAGCTTGGTTCCCAGTTCAATGAACACTGAAGCTTTCTTT.

This clone was seen a few times. The rearrangement joins TRBV19 to TRBJ2-1; the D is unclear. Trimming pared 5 bases from V and 0 bases from J, leaving 8 bases between. The CDR3 is 14 residues long. Per germline, CDR1 LNHDA and CDR2 SQIVND (reference sequence). CDR3 DNA sequence: TGTGCCAGTAGTGCGGCTAACTCCTACAATGAGCAGTTCTTC. Its translation is CASSAANSYNEQFF.

This chain uses TRBV7-6 with TRBJ2-7; TRBD1 agrees at 10 bases. The junction had 13 bases not matched to a gene; V was cut back by 2 bases and J by 6 bases. The CDR3 is made up of 17 amino acids. The V gene's germline CDR1 is SGHVS and CDR2 FNYEAQ. The CDR3 DNA sequence: TGTGCCAGCAGCTTAACGTCCCGGGACAGGGGTTCGGGCGAGCAGTACTTC. Amino acid sequence: CASSLTSRDRGSGEQYF.

J is TRBJ1-2 and V is TRBV29-1; a weak D match, TRBD1 (5 bases). Germline V gene lookup returns CDR1 SQVTM and CDR2 ANQGSEA. The CDR3 contains 11 residues. The V and J ends lost 3 bases and 8 bases respectively, with 10 bases between them. This CDR3 is CSVDLQGGYTF. The CDR3 nucleotides are TGCAGCGTTGACCTTCAGGGAGGCTACACCTTC.

J is TRBJ2-5 and V is TRBV18; 12 bases line up with TRBD2. With V trimmed by 1 base and J by 5 bases, 8 bases remained unmatched. The germline gives CDR1 KGHSH, CDR2 LQKENI. The CDR3 sequence is 17 residues long. In nucleotides, the CDR3 is TGTGCCAGCTCACCACGGTCGACTAGCGGGAGCAAGGAGACCCAGTACTTC. Translation gives CASSPRSTSGSKETQYF.

The chain combines TRBV5-4 with TRBJ2-3, with 10 bases identical to TRBD2. Germline CDR1 reads SGHNT; CDR2 reads YYREEE (reference sequence). CDR3 size: 14 residues. J was trimmed by 4 bases and V by 6 bases; bases with no gene match: 5. The CDR3 nucleotides read TGTGCCAGCACCCTAGCGGGAGCGTCAGATACGCAGTATTTT. It codes for CASTLAGASDTQYF.

About this clone: Other DNA sequences from this sample encode an identical CDR3 as well. This sequence joins TRBV5-1 and TRBJ1-2; 10 bases align to TRBD1. The V segment lost 4 bases and the J segment 5 bases; nucleotides outside the gene matches: 8. Germline V gene lookup returns CDR1 SGHRS and CDR2 YFSETQ. CDR3 length equals 15 residues. The CDR3 DNA reads as TGCGCCAGCAGCCTCCTCGGACAGGGGGGATATGGCTACACCTTC. Protein: CASSLLGQGGYGYTF.

Here the CDR3 reads CASSRRDGSNQPQHF. Here the CDR3 DNA reads TGTGCCAGCAGTAGGAGGGACGGTAGCAATCAGCCCCAGCATTTT. The chain employs TRBV6-5 and TRBJ1-5; D possibly corresponds to TRBD1 (5 bases). V was shortened by 5 bases and J by 0 bases, with 11 bases between the two germline ends. Germline V gene sequence: CDR1 MNHEY, CDR2 SVGAGI. The CDR3 covers 15 residues.

CDR3 amino acids: CASSLDASGYEQYV. DNA of the CDR3: TGTGCCAGCAGCTTAGATGCTAGCGGTTACGAGCAGTACGTC. The V and J genes are TRBV7-2 and TRBJ2-7; TRBD2 agrees at 7 bases. From germline, CDR1 is SGHTA and CDR2 FQGNSA. V was pared by 1 base and J by 4 bases, with 4 bases of the junction left unmatched. The CDR3 runs to 14 residues.

J is TRBJ2-7 and V is TRBV6-5; 11 bases map to TRBD2. Germline trimming cut 1 base from V and 7 bases from J; bases unmatched to any gene: 6. The CDR3 runs to 15 residues. Looked up from germline, CDR1 is MNHEY and CDR2 is SVGAGI. CDR3 protein: CASSYLAGGPQEQYF. CDR3 DNA sequence: TGTGCCAGCAGTTACTTAGCGGGAGGGCCACAAGAGCAGTACTTC.

This clone was observed a handful of times. The rearrangement links TRBV19 to TRBJ2-1; 8 bases are shared with TRBD1. The CDR3 is 15 amino acids. V trimming: 4 bases; J trimming: 8 bases; junction bases outside the gene matches: 10. The germline CDR1 and CDR2 sequences are LNHDA and SQIVND (reference sequence). For the CDR3, the DNA is TGTGCCAGTAGTAACCCCTATGACAGGGGCGATGAGCAGTTCTTC. Residues: CASSNPYDRGDEQFF.

This chain links TRBV19 with TRBJ2-5; 9 nucleotides match TRBD1. The germline gives CDR1 LNHDA, CDR2 SQIVND (reference sequence). With V trimmed by 5 bases and J by 5 bases, 9 bases remained unmatched. This CDR3 contains 15 residues. The CDR3: CASSRDREGAETQYF. The DNA for the CDR3 is TGTGCCAGTAGTCGGGACAGGGAGGGTGCGGAGACCCAGTACTTC.

This CDR3 reads CASSNFGQVYEQYF. The CDR3 DNA reads TGTGCCAGCAGTAATTTCGGACAGGTCTACGAGCAGTACTTC. J is TRBJ2-7 and V is TRBV6-5, with TRBD1 matching over 7 bases. This CDR3 contains 14 residues. Unmatched junction bases numbered 7, after V lost 5 bases and J lost 3 bases. Germline V gene sequence: CDR1 MNHEY, CDR2 SVGAGI.

In its sample, this clone was seen a few times. The rearrangement uses TRBV18 and TRBJ2-3; the D is unclear. Trimming removed 7 bases at V and 3 bases at J, with 14 bases between. The CDR3 sequence is 14 residues long. Germline CDR1 KGHSH, CDR2 LQKENI. CDR3 sequence (DNA): TGTGCCAGCTTCACCGACGAGAGGACAGATACGCAGTATTTT. Protein product: CASFTDERTDTQYF.

CDR3: CASSLIGGTEAFF. CDR3 bases: TGTGCCAGCAGCTTAATAGGAGGAACTGAAGCTTTCTTT. The rearrangement uses TRBV7-3 and TRBJ1-1; no clear D. Germline V gene data show CDR1 as SGHTA and CDR2 as FQGTGA. The CDR3 sequence is 13 residues long. V lost 1 base, J lost 5 bases, and 8 bases lay in between.